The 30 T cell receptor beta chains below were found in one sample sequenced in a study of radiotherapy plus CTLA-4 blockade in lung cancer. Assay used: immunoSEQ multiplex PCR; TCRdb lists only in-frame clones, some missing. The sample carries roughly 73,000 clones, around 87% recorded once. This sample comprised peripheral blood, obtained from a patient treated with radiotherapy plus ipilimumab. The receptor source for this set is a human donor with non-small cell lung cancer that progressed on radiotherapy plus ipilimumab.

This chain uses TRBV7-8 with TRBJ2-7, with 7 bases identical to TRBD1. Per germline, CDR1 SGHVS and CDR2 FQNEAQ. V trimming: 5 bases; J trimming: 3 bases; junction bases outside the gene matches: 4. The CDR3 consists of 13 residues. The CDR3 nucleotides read TGTGCCAGCAGCCGCCGGGACAGCTACGAGCAGTACGTC. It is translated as CASSRRDSYEQYV.

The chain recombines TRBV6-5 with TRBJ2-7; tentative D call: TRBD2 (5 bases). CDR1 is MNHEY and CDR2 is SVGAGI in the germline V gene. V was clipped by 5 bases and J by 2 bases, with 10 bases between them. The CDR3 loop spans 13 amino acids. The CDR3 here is CASSAGVAYEQYF. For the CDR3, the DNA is TGTGCCAGCAGTGCCGGGGTGGCCTACGAGCAGTACTTC.

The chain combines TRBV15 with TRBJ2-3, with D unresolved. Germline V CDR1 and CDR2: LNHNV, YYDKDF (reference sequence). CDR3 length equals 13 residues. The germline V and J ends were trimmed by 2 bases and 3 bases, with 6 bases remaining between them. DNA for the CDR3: TGTGCCACCAGCAGAAGGGTAACAGATACGCAGTATTTT. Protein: CATSRRVTDTQYF. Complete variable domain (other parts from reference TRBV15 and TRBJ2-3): DAMVIQNPRYQVTQFGKPVTLSCSQTLNHNVMYWYQQKSSQAPKLLFHYYDKDFNNEADTPDNFQSRRPNTSFCFLDIRSPGLGDTAMYLCATSRRVTDTQYFGPGTRLTVL.

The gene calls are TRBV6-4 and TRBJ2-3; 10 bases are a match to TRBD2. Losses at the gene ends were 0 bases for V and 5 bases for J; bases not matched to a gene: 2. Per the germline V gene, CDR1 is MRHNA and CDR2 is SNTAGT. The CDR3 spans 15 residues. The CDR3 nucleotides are TGTGCCAGCAGTGACTCACTAGCGGGGATAGATACGCAGTATTTT. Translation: CASSDSLAGIDTQYF.

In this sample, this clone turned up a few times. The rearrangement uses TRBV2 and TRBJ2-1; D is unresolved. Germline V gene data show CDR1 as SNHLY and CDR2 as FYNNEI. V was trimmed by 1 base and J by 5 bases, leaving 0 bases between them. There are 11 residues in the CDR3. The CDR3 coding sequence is TGTGCCAGCAGTGAAGACAATGAGCAGTTCTTC. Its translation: CASSEDNEQFF.

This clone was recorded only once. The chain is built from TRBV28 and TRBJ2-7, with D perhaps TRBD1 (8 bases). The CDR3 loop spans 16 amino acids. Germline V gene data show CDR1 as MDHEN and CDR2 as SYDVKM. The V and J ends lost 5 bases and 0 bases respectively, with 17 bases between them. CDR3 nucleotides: TGTGCCAGCAGTCCGGGGGGACAGGTGAGCTCCTACGAGCAGTACTTC. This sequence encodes CASSPGGQVSSYEQYF.

CDR3 protein: CASSLLASPEQFF. The CDR3 DNA sequence: TGTGCCAGCAGTCTACTAGCGTCACCCGAGCAGTTCTTC. The chain is built from TRBV27 and TRBJ2-1; 7 bases are shared with TRBD2. Germline CDR1 MNHEY, CDR2 SMNVEV (reference sequence). The length of the CDR3 is 13 residues. With V trimmed by 5 bases and J by 10 bases, 8 bases remained unmatched.

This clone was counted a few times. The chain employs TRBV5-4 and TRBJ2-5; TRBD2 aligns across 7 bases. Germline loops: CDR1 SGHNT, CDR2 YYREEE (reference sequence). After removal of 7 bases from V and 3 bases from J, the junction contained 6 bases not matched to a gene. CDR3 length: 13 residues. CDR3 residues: CASGGGAEETQYF. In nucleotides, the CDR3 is TGTGCCAGCGGGGGAGGGGCAGAAGAGACCCAGTACTTC.

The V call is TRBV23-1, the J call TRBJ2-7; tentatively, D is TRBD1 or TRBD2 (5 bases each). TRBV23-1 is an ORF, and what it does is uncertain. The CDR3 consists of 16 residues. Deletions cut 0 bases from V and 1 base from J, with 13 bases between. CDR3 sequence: CASSQSFGTESYEQYF. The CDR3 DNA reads TGCGCCAGCAGTCAATCGTTCGGGACCGAATCCTACGAGCAGTACTTC.

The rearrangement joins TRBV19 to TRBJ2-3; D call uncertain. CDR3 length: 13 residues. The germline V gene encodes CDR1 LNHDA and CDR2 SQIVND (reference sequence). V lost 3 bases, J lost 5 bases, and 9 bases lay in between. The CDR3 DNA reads TGTGCCAGTAGTATGACGAGAAAAGATACGCAGTATTTT. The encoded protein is CASSMTRKDTQYF.

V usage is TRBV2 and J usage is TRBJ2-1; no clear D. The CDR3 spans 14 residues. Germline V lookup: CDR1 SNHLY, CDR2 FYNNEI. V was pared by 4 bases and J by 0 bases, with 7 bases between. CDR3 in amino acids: CASSVGSSYNEQFF. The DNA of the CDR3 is TGTGCCAGCAGTGTAGGCAGCTCCTACAATGAGCAGTTCTTC.

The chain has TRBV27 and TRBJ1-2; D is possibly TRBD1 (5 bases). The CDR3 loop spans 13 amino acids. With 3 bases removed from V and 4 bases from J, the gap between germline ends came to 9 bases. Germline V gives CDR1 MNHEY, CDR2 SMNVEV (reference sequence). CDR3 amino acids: CASSFRDGYGYTF. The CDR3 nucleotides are TGTGCCAGCAGTTTCAGGGACGGCTATGGCTACACCTTC.

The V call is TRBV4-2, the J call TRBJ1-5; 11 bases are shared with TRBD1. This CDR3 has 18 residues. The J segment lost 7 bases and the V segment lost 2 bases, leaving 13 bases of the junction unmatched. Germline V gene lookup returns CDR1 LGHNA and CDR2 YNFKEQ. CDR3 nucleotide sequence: TGTGCCAGCAGCCAACGTAATTGGACAGGGGGCTCGGGACAGCCCCAGCATTTT. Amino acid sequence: CASSQRNWTGGSGQPQHF.

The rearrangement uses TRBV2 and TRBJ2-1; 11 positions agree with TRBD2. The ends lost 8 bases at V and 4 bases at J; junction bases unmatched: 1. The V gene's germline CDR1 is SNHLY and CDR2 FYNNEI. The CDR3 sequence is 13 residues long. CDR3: CASPSGGYNEQFF. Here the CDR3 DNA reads TGTGCCAGCCCTAGCGGGGGGTACAATGAGCAGTTCTTC.

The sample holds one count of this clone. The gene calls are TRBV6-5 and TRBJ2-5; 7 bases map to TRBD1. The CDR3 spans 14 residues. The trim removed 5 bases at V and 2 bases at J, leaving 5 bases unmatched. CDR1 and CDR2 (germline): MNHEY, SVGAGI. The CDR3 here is CASSQGTEQETQYF. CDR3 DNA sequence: TGTGCCAGCAGTCAAGGGACAGAACAAGAGACCCAGTACTTC.

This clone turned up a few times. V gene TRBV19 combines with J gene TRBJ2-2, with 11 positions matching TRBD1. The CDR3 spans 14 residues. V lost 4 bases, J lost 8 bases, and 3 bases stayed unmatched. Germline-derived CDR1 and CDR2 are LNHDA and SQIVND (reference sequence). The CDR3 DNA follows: TGTGCCAGTAGTAGGGACAGGGGGATAGGGGAGCTGTTTTTT. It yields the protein CASSRDRGIGELFF.

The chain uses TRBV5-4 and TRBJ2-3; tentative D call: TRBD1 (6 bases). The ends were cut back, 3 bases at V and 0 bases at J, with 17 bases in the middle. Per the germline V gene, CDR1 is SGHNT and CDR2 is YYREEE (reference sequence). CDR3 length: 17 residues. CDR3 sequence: CASSWTTGGASTDTQYF. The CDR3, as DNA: TGTGCCAGCAGCTGGACGACAGGTGGCGCTAGCACAGATACGCAGTATTTT.

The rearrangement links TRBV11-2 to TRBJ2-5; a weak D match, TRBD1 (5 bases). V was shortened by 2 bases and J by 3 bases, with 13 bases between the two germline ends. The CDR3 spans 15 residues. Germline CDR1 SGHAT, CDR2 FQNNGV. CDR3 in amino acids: CASSLISGKKETQYF. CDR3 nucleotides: TGTGCCAGCAGCTTAATATCAGGGAAAAAAGAGACCCAGTACTTC.

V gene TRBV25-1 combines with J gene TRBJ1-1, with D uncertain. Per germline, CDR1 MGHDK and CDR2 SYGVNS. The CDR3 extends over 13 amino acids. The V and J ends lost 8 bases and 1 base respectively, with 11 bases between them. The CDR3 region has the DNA TGTGCCAGCGGAATGCCAGGGAACACTGAAGCTTTCTTT. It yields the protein CASGMPGNTEAFF.

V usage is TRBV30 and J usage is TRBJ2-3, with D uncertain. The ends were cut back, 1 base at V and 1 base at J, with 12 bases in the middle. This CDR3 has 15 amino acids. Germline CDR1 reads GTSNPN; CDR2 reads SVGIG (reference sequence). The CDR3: CAWSAEFSGTDTQYF. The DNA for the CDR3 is TGTGCCTGGAGTGCGGAGTTCAGTGGCACAGATACGCAGTATTTT.

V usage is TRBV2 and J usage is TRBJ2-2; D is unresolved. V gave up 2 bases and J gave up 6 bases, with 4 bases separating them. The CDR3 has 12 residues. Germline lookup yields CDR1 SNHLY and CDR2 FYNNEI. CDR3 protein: CASSEMAGELFF. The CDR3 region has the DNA TGTGCCAGCAGTGAAATGGCCGGGGAGCTGTTTTTT.

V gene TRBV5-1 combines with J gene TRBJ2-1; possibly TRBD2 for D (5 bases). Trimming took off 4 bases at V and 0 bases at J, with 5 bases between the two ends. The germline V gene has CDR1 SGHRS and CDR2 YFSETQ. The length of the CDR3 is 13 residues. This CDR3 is CASSLASYNEQFF. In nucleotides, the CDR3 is TGCGCCAGCAGCCTAGCCTCCTACAATGAGCAGTTCTTC.

The CDR3 coding sequence is TGTGCCAGCAGTTACTCGTTGGGATCCCCAGAGACCCAGTACTTC. The encoded protein is CASSYSLGSPETQYF. The chain employs TRBV6-5 and TRBJ2-5; D is uncertain. Trimming removed 0 bases from V and 4 bases from J, with 12 bases in between. Germline V lookup: CDR1 MNHEY, CDR2 SVGAGI. The CDR3 spans 15 residues.

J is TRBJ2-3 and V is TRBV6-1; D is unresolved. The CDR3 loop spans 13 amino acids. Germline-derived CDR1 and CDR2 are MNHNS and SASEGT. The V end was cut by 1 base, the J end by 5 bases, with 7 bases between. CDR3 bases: TGTGCCAGCAGTGAAGTGATTAAAGATACGCAGTATTTT. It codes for CASSEVIKDTQYF.

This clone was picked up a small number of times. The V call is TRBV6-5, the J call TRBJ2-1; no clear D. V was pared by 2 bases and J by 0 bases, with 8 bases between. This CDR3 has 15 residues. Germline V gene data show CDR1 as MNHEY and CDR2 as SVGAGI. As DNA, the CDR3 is TGTGCCAGCAGTTACGAACTTTCCTCCTACAATGAGCAGTTCTTC. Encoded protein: CASSYELSSYNEQFF.

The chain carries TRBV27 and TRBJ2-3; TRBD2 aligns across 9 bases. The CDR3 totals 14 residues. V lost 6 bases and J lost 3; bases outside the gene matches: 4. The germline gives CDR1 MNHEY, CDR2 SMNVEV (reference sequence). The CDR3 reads CASSLAGWTDTQYF. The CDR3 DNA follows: TGTGCCAGCAGCCTAGCGGGATGGACAGATACGCAGTATTTT.

The CDR3 here is CASSKKLRIIREGGHNEQFF. In DNA, the CDR3 is TGTGCCAGCAGCAAAAAACTCCGGATTATTCGGGAGGGCGGACACAATGAGCAGTTCTTC. V is TRBV21-1 and J is TRBJ2-1; the tabulated D call, TRBD2, remains unverified against the DNA. TRBV21-1 is shown as a pseudogene. This CDR3 spans 20 amino acids.

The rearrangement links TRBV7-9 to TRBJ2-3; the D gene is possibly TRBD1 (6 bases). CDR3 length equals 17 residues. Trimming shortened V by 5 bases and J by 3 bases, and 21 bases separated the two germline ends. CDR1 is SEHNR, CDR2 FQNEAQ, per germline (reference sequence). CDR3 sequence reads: CASSSHQTGPITDTQYF. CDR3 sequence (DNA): TGTGCCAGCAGCAGTCACCAGACAGGCCCGATAACAGATACGCAGTATTTT.

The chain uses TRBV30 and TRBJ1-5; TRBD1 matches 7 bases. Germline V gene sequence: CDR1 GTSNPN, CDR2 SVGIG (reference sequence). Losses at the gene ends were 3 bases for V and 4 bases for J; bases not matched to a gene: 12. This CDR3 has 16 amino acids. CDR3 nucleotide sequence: TGTGCCTGGAGGGACCGGGACAGCTATAATAATCAGCCCCAGCATTTT. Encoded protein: CAWRDRDSYNNQPQHF.

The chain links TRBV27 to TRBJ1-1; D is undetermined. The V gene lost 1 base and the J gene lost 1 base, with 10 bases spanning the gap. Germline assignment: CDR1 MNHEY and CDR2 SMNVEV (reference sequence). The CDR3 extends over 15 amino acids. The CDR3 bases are TGTGCCAGCAGTTTATTAGGTGCCACGAACACTGAAGCTTTCTTT. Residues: CASSLLGATNTEAFF.